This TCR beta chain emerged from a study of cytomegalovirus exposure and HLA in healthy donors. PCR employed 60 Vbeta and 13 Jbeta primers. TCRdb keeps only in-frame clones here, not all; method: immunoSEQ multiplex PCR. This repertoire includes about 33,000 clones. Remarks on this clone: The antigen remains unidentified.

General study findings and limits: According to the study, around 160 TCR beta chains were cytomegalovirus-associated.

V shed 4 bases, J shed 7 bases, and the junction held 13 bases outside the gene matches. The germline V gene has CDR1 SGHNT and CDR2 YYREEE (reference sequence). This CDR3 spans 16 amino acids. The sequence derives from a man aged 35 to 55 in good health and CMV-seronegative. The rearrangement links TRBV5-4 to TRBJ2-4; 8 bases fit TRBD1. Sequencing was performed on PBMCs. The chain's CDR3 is CASSAGTGIDWNIQYF. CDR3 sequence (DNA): TGTGCCAGCAGCGCAGGGACAGGAATTGACTGGAACATTCAGTACTTC.